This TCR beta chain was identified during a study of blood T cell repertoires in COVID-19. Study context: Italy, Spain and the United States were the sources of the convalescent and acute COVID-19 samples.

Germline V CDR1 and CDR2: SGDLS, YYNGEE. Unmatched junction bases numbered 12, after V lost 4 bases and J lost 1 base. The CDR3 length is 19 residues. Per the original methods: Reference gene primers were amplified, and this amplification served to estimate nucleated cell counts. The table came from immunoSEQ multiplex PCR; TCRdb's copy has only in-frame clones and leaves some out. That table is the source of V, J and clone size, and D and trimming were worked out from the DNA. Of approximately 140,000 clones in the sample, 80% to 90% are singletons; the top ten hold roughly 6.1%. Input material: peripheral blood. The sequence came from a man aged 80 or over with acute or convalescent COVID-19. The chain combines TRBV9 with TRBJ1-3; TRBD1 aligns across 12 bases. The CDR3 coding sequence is TGTGCCAGCAGCCCAGTGGGGACAGGGGGCGCGATATCTGGAAACACCATATATTTT. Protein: CASSPVGTGGAISGNTIYF.